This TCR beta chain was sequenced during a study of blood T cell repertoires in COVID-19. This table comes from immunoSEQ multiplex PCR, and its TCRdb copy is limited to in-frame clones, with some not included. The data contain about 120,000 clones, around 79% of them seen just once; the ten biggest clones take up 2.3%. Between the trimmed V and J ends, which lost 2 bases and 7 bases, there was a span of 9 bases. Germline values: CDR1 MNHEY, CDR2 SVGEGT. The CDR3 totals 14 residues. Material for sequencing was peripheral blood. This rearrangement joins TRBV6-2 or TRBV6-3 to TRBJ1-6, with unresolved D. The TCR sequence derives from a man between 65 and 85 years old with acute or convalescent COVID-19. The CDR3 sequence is CASSYPGSNSPLHF. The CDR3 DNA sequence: TGTGCCAGCAGTTACCCGGGTTCAAATTCACCCCTCCACTTT.